This entry lists 20 T cell receptor beta chains sequenced from one sample in a study of radiotherapy plus CTLA-4 blockade in lung cancer. This table comes from immunoSEQ multiplex PCR, and its TCRdb copy is limited to in-frame clones, with some not included. The table has fewer than 100,000 clones, under 85% seen once; the top ten hold about 0.79%. Material: peripheral blood, obtained from a patient treated with radiotherapy plus ipilimumab. The receptors were sampled from a human donor with non-small cell lung cancer who had stable disease on radiotherapy plus ipilimumab.

This clone came up a few times. This chain uses TRBV28 with TRBJ2-4; TRBD1 agrees at 10 bases. This CDR3 is 20 amino acids long. Germline V gene sequence: CDR1 MDHEN, CDR2 SYDVKM. The V segment lost 8 bases and the J segment 1 base; nucleotides outside the gene matches: 20. CDR3 in DNA: TGTGCCAGCGGGAGGTTCGGGGACAGGGGATACTTTGGGGCCAAAAACATTCAGTACTTC. Its translation: CASGRFGDRGYFGAKNIQYF. Full variable domain (remainder filled in from reference TRBV28 and TRBJ2-4): DVKVTQSSRYLVKRTGEKVFLECVQDMDHENMFWYRQDPGLGLRLIYFSYDVKMKEKGDIPEGYSVSREKKERFSLILESASTNQTSMYLCASGRFGDRGYFGAKNIQYFGAGTRLSVL.

This chain joins TRBV4-1 and TRBJ1-4; D not resolved. Germline V gives CDR1 MGHRA, CDR2 YSYEKL. The germline V and J ends were trimmed by 1 base and 8 bases, with 14 bases remaining between them. CDR3 length equals 15 residues. The chain's CDR3 is CASSQGVRMGEKLFF. CDR3 sequence (DNA): TGCGCCAGCAGCCAAGGAGTGAGAATGGGGGAAAAACTGTTTTTT.

This sequence joins TRBV19 and TRBJ1-1; D call uncertain. Germline CDR1 and CDR2: LNHDA and SQIVND (reference sequence). V was cut by 3 bases and J by 1 base, with 9 bases left in between. The CDR3 consists of 14 residues. This CDR3 is CASSIDGRNTEAFF. The CDR3 bases are TGTGCCAGTAGTATCGACGGCCGGAACACTGAAGCTTTCTTT. The full variable domain, completed using reference TRBV19 and TRBJ1-1, is DGGITQSPKYLFRKEGQNVTLSCEQNLNHDAMYWYRQDPGQGLRLIYYSQIVNDFQKGDIAEGYSVSREKKESFPLTVTSAQKNPTAFYLCASSIDGRNTEAFFGQGTRLTVV.

This clone was recorded a few times. The chain is built from TRBV18 and TRBJ2-7; no reliable D call. CDR1 KGHSH and CDR2 LQKENI come from the germline V gene. V was clipped by 5 bases and J by 2 bases, with 4 bases between them. This CDR3 contains 11 residues. CDR3 sequence reads: CASSGPYEQYF. CDR3 sequence (DNA): TGTGCCAGCTCAGGACCCTACGAGCAGTACTTC.

The chain carries TRBV10-1 and TRBJ2-1; no clear D. Germline assignment: CDR1 WNHNN and CDR2 SYGVQD (reference sequence). The CDR3 runs to 16 residues. Trimming took 0 bases from V and 2 from J, leaving 11 bases between them. The CDR3 nucleotides read TGCGCCAGCAGTGAGTCGACTGGTGTACCCTACAATGAGCAGTTCTTC. Amino acid sequence: CASSESTGVPYNEQFF.

The J gene is TRBJ2-5, the V gene TRBV10-3; TRBD2 agrees at 8 bases. CDR1 is ENHRY, CDR2 SYGVKD, per germline. The CDR3 contains 13 residues. V shed 2 bases, J shed 5 bases, and the junction held 1 base outside the gene matches. The CDR3 bases are TGTGCCATCAGTGAGGGCGGGAGGGAGACCCAGTACTTC. This codes for CAISEGGRETQYF.

The chain couples TRBV28 to TRBJ2-7; 10 bases fit TRBD1. Per the germline V gene, CDR1 is MDHEN and CDR2 is SYDVKM. The CDR3 is 14 residues long. V was clipped by 8 bases and J by 6 bases; unmatched bases: 10. The CDR3 region is CASRRTGGEVEQYF. CDR3 sequence (DNA): TGTGCCAGCCGCAGGACAGGGGGTGAGGTCGAGCAGTACTTC. Based on the CDR3 plus reference TRBV28 and TRBJ2-7, the full variable domain is DVKVTQSSRYLVKRTGEKVFLECVQDMDHENMFWYRQDPGLGLRLIYFSYDVKMKEKGDIPEGYSVSREKKERFSLILESASTNQTSMYLCASRRTGGEVEQYFGPGTRLTVT.

Only a few counts were recorded for this clone. This chain joins TRBV30 and TRBJ2-4, with D perhaps given as TRBD1 or TRBD2 (5 bases each). V was trimmed by 3 bases and J by 7 bases, leaving 7 bases between them. The germline V gene encodes CDR1 GTSNPN and CDR2 SVGIG (reference sequence). CDR3 length equals 11 residues. The CDR3 sequence is CAWRGENIQYF. The CDR3 bases are TGTGCCTGGAGGGGGGAGAACATTCAGTACTTC. Complete variable domain (other parts from reference TRBV30 and TRBJ2-4): SQTIHQWPATLVQPVGSPLSLECTVEGTSNPNLYWYRQAAGRGLQLLFYSVGIGQISSEVPQNLSASRPQDRQFILSSKKLLLSDSGFYLCAWRGENIQYFGAGTRLSVL.

The gene calls are TRBV4-1 and TRBJ2-3; 12 bases are a match to TRBD2. The CDR3 consists of 18 residues. Germline values: CDR1 MGHRA, CDR2 YSYEKL. Trimming at V came to 1 base and at J to 0 bases, leaving 5 bases not matched to a gene. The chain's CDR3 is CASSQGLGTSGSTDTQYF. Here the CDR3 DNA reads TGCGCCAGCAGCCAAGGTCTTGGGACTAGCGGGAGCACAGATACGCAGTATTTT.

The genes are TRBV19 and TRBJ1-3, with D unresolved. The germline gives CDR1 LNHDA, CDR2 SQIVND (reference sequence). CDR3 length equals 14 residues. Trimming took off 4 bases at V and 0 bases at J, with 7 bases between the two ends. The CDR3 sequence: CASSTVNSGNTIYF. The DNA of the CDR3 is TGTGCCAGTAGTACGGTGAACTCTGGAAACACCATATATTTT.

Comment on this clone: Distinct nucleotide sequences in the sample also encode this CDR3. This sequence joins TRBV28 and TRBJ1-1; tentative D call: TRBD1 (6 bases). The CDR3 totals 14 residues. V shed 2 bases and J shed 0 bases, with 7 bases lying between them. The germline V gene encodes CDR1 MDHEN and CDR2 SYDVKM. The CDR3 protein is CASSLRQVNTEAFF. CDR3 DNA: TGTGCCAGCAGTTTAAGACAGGTGAACACTGAAGCTTTCTTT.

This chain links TRBV9 with TRBJ2-2; D is tentatively TRBD1 or TRBD2 (7 bases each). The V and J ends lost 0 bases and 4 bases respectively, with 13 bases between them. The CDR3 is 16 amino acids. The V gene's germline CDR1 is SGDLS and CDR2 YYNGEE. CDR3 in amino acids: CASSVVARGGTGELFF. CDR3 nucleotides: TGTGCCAGCAGCGTAGTAGCCAGGGGGGGCACCGGGGAGCTGTTTTTT.

The CDR3 is CASSLVARVSNTGELFF. The CDR3 DNA sequence: TGCGCCAGCAGCTTGGTAGCACGGGTCTCGAACACCGGGGAGCTGTTTTTT. This chain connects TRBV5-1 to TRBJ2-2; no reliable D call. Germline lookup yields CDR1 SGHRS and CDR2 YFSETQ. The CDR3 runs 17 residues. V dropped 0 bases and J dropped 0 bases, with 12 bases sitting between them.

The rearrangement links TRBV6-1 to TRBJ2-5, with 7 bases lining up with TRBD2. V was pared by 3 bases and J by 5 bases, with 6 bases of the junction left unmatched. CDR1 and CDR2 (germline): MNHNS, SASEGT. The CDR3 contains 14 residues. The CDR3 region is CASSDSGEWETQYF. CDR3 bases: TGTGCCAGCAGTGACAGCGGGGAGTGGGAGACCCAGTACTTC.

The J gene is TRBJ2-5, the V gene TRBV19; D is perhaps TRBD2 (6 bases). The germline V gene has CDR1 LNHDA and CDR2 SQIVND (reference sequence). V was shortened by 6 bases and J by 5 bases, with 13 bases between the two germline ends. The CDR3 has 13 residues. CDR3 sequence (DNA): TGTGCCAGTAGGTCTGGCGGGGCGGAGACCCAGTACTTC. It is translated as CASRSGGAETQYF.

The rearrangement links TRBV7-6 to TRBJ2-7; TRBD2 aligns across 8 bases. This CDR3 is built from 15 residues. Germline V gene sequence: CDR1 SGHVS, CDR2 FNYEAQ. With 2 bases clipped from V and 5 bases from J, the junction kept 8 bases outside the gene matches. The DNA for the CDR3 is TGTGCCAGCAGCTTAATAACGGGGGGGCCCGACGAGCAGTACTTC. Amino acid sequence: CASSLITGGPDEQYF.

The chain is built from TRBV18 and TRBJ2-3; the D call may be TRBD1 or TRBD2 (5 bases each). V lost 5 bases and J 5 bases, leaving 14 bases between the germline ends. The CDR3 is 14 residues long. The germline V gene encodes CDR1 KGHSH and CDR2 LQKENI. CDR3 loop: CASSNRDPQDTQYF. In nucleotides, the CDR3 is TGTGCCAGCTCAAACCGGGACCCTCAAGATACGCAGTATTTT.

The J gene is TRBJ2-5, the V gene TRBV5-6; D is unresolved. From germline, CDR1 is SGHDT and CDR2 YYEEEE. Trimming pared 2 bases from V and 5 bases from J, leaving 13 bases between. CDR3 length equals 14 residues. The CDR3 spells CASSFFTVGETQYF. CDR3 nucleotide sequence: TGTGCCAGCAGCTTTTTCACGGTGGGGGAGACCCAGTACTTC.

This chain links TRBV7-9 with TRBJ2-7; D perhaps matches TRBD2 (6 bases). Looked up from germline, CDR1 is SEHNR and CDR2 is FQNEAQ (reference sequence). This CDR3 spans 14 amino acids. V dropped 5 bases and J dropped 4 bases, with 15 bases sitting between them. The CDR3 is CASSPSGGLYEQYF. Written as DNA, the CDR3 is TGTGCCAGCAGCCCCTCCGGGGGATTGTACGAGCAGTACTTC. Based on the CDR3 plus reference TRBV7-9 and TRBJ2-7, the full variable domain is DTGVSQNPRHKITKRGQNVTFRCDPISEHNRLYWYRQTLGQGPEFLTYFQNEAQLEKSRLLSDRFSAERPKGSFSTLEIQRTEQGDSAMYLCASSPSGGLYEQYFGPGTRLTVT.

V is TRBV6-1 and J is TRBJ2-7, with TRBD1 matching over 11 bases. The CDR3 loop spans 15 amino acids. V lost 5 bases, J lost 4 bases, and 7 bases stayed unmatched. Per the germline V gene, CDR1 is MNHNS and CDR2 is SASEGT. CDR3 amino acids: CASSSLDRGLYEQYF. DNA of the CDR3: TGTGCCAGCAGTTCCCTGGACAGGGGGCTTTACGAGCAGTACTTC.